This is a list of T cell receptor beta chains from one sample in a study of blood T cell repertoires in COVID-19. Only in-frame clones appear in the TCRdb table, and some are missing; sequencing was by immunoSEQ multiplex PCR. Here the sample spans some 27,000 clones, roughly 80% being singletons. Sample: peripheral blood. The receptors originated from a man aged 70 or older with acute or convalescent COVID-19. The CDR3 runs from the conserved cysteine through the conserved F or W. Each record gives: V gene, clone size, J gene, D gene, CDR3 protein, CDR3 DNA. The D gene is left open where the match is weak. Where a row states a size, it is once, few, many or the class of an expanded clone; other rows omit it.

V: TRBV5-1; size: NA; J: TRBJ2-5; D: NA; CDR3: CASSWQVQETQYF; DNA: TGCGCCAGCAGCTGGCAGGTTCAAGAGACCCAGTACTTC
V: TRBV19; size: once; J: TRBJ2-7; D: TRBD1; CDR3: CASGGIDRGGHEQYF; DNA: TGTGCCAGTGGAGGTATTGACAGGGGCGGACACGAGCAGTACTTC
V: TRBV18; size: few; J: TRBJ2-6; D: TRBD2; CDR3: CASTKPQASGYAGANVLTF; DNA: TGTGCCAGCACCAAACCACAGGCTAGCGGGTATGCAGGGGCCAACGTCCTGACTTTC
V: TRBV7-2; size: few; J: TRBJ1-1; D: NA; CDR3: CASSPHWGGAEAFF; DNA: TGTGCCAGCAGCCCGCACTGGGGGGGGGCTGAAGCTTTCTTT
V: TRBV7-2; size: NA; J: TRBJ2-1; D: NA; CDR3: CASSLDQGSATAEQFF; DNA: TGTGCCAGCAGCTTAGATCAGGGCTCAGCAACCGCTGAGCAGTTCTTC
V: TRBV5-1; size: NA; J: TRBJ2-3; D: TRBD2; CDR3: CASSLGGTSGADTQYF; DNA: TGCGCCAGCAGCTTGGGGGGGACTAGCGGGGCAGATACGCAGTATTTT
V: TRBV2; size: NA; J: TRBJ2-7; D: TRBD1; CDR3: CASSGQGYEQYF; DNA: TGTGCCAGCAGTGGACAGGGTTACGAGCAGTACTTC
V: TRBV15; size: once; J: TRBJ2-1; D: NA; CDR3: CATSELAGNEQFF; DNA: TGTGCCACCAGCGAACTAGCAGGGAATGAGCAGTTCTTC
V: TRBV6-5; size: NA; J: TRBJ2-7; D: NA; CDR3: CASNKPGDSSYEQYF; DNA: TGTGCCAGCAATAAACCGGGGGACTCCTCCTACGAGCAGTACTTC
V: TRBV5-6; size: few; J: TRBJ2-3; D: NA; CDR3: CASSLAPGTDTQYF; DNA: TGTGCCAGCAGCTTGGCCCCGGGCACAGATACGCAGTATTTT
V: TRBV7-2; size: many; J: TRBJ1-2; D: NA; CDR3: CASSPMGGSEYGYTF; DNA: TGTGCCAGCAGCCCCATGGGGGGGAGTGAGTATGGCTACACCTTC
V: TRBV6-1; size: few; J: TRBJ2-2; D: NA; CDR3: CASSEAPGIGELFF; DNA: TGTGCCAGCAGTGAAGCACCCGGGATCGGGGAGCTGTTTTTT
V: TRBV19; size: few; J: TRBJ1-6; D: TRBD1; CDR3: CASSPEDRGTSPLHF; DNA: TGTGCCAGTAGCCCCGAGGACAGGGGTACTTCACCCCTCCACTTT
V: TRBV18; size: NA; J: TRBJ2-1; D: TRBD2; CDR3: CASSPTLAGHNEQFF; DNA: TGTGCCAGCTCACCGACCCTAGCGGGACACAATGAGCAGTTCTTC
V: TRBV2; size: NA; J: TRBJ2-1; D: TRBD1; CDR3: CASSEGDSHYNEQFF; DNA: TGTGCCAGCAGTGAGGGGGACAGTCACTACAATGAGCAGTTCTTC
V: TRBV14; size: NA; J: TRBJ1-2; D: TRBD1; CDR3: CASSQSPTGWGGYTF; DNA: TGTGCCAGCAGCCAATCTCCGACAGGGTGGGGTGGCTACACCTTC
V: TRBV28; size: NA; J: TRBJ2-2; D: TRBD1; CDR3: CASSSPGQGNTGELFF; DNA: TGTGCCAGCAGTAGCCCGGGACAGGGTAACACCGGGGAGCTGTTTTTT
V: TRBV28; size: NA; J: TRBJ1-5; D: NA; CDR3: CASREDARNQPQHF; DNA: TGTGCCAGCAGGGAGGATGCGAGGAATCAGCCCCAGCATTTT
V: TRBV5-5; size: NA; J: TRBJ1-2; D: TRBD1; CDR3: CASSLAPTGSGRGYGYTF; DNA: TGTGCCAGCAGCTTGGCCCCGACAGGGTCGGGACGGGGTTATGGCTACACCTTC
V: TRBV19; size: once; J: TRBJ2-7; D: TRBD1; CDR3: CASSTDRVPYEQYF; DNA: TGTGCCAGTAGTACGGACAGGGTCCCCTACGAGCAGTACTTC
V: TRBV10-3; size: NA; J: TRBJ1-1; D: NA; CDR3: CAISGLGRDTEAFF; DNA: TGTGCCATCAGTGGTCTGGGGAGAGACACTGAAGCTTTCTTT
V: TRBV28; size: NA; J: TRBJ1-3; D: TRBD1; CDR3: CASSPSDRVNTIYF; DNA: TGTGCCAGCAGTCCCTCAGACAGGGTTAACACCATATATTTT
V: TRBV19; size: NA; J: TRBJ2-7; D: NA; CDR3: CASSNRAIDEQYF; DNA: TGTGCCAGTAGCAACAGGGCGATCGACGAGCAGTACTTC
V: TRBV6-5; size: NA; J: TRBJ2-1; D: NA; CDR3: CASSYGSVVTYNEQFF; DNA: TGTGCCAGCAGTTATGGTTCGGTGGTTACCTACAATGAGCAGTTCTTC
V: TRBV7-8; size: NA; J: TRBJ2-1; D: NA; CDR3: CASQPEDSSYNEQFF; DNA: TGTGCCAGCCAACCCGAGGACTCCTCCTACAATGAGCAGTTCTTC
V: TRBV30; size: once; J: TRBJ1-6; D: TRBD1; CDR3: CAWTRQGNISPLHF; DNA: TGTGCCTGGACCCGACAGGGAAACATCTCACCCCTCCACTTT
V: TRBV24-1; size: NA; J: TRBJ2-7; D: NA; CDR3: CATSAGSYSYEQYF; DNA: TGTGCCACCAGTGCCGGGTCCTACTCCTACGAGCAGTACTTC
V: TRBV6-5; size: few; J: TRBJ2-1; D: TRBD1; CDR3: CASSTAGGGVNEQFF; DNA: TGTGCCAGCAGTACGGCAGGGGGTGGGGTAAATGAGCAGTTCTTC
V: TRBV28; size: NA; J: TRBJ1-4; D: TRBD1; CDR3: CASSFPRGTGAEKLFF; DNA: TGTGCCAGCAGTTTCCCCCGGGGGACAGGGGCGGAAAAACTGTTTTTT
V: TRBV12-2; size: NA; J: TRBJ2-1; D: NA; CDR3: CARRLGGGKPYNEQFF; DNA: TGTGCAAGGCGCTTAGGGGGGGGGAAGCCCTACAATGAGCAGTTCTTC
V: TRBV28; size: NA; J: TRBJ2-1; D: NA; CDR3: CASMRGGATSSYNEQFF; DNA: TGTGCCAGCATGAGAGGGGGGGCAACAAGCTCCTACAATGAGCAGTTCTTC
V: TRBV7-2; size: NA; J: TRBJ2-6; D: TRBD2; CDR3: CASSPSGGRFSGANVLTF; DNA: TGTGCCAGCAGCCCTTCGGGAGGACGTTTCTCTGGGGCCAACGTCCTGACTTTC
V: TRBV28; size: NA; J: TRBJ1-1; D: TRBD1; CDR3: CASITAGGSWNTEAFF; DNA: TGTGCCAGCATCACCGCAGGGGGCAGTTGGAACACTGAAGCTTTCTTT
V: TRBV18; size: NA; J: TRBJ2-7; D: TRBD1; CDR3: CASSLGQGAVEQYF; DNA: TGTGCCAGCTCGTTAGGACAGGGGGCTGTGGAGCAGTACTTC
V: TRBV30; size: NA; J: TRBJ1-2; D: NA; CDR3: CAWSVHSNYGYTF; DNA: TGTGCCTGGAGTGTACACAGTAACTATGGCTACACCTTC
V: TRBV5-4; size: NA; J: TRBJ2-2; D: NA; CDR3: CASSLISSDTGELFF; DNA: TGTGCCAGCAGCCTCATAAGCTCGGACACCGGGGAGCTGTTTTTT
V: TRBV9; size: NA; J: TRBJ2-7; D: TRBD1; CDR3: CASSVEPMTGVEQYF; DNA: TGTGCCAGCAGCGTAGAGCCAATGACAGGGGTCGAGCAGTACTTC
V: TRBV19; size: NA; J: TRBJ1-3; D: NA; CDR3: CASKRGPPSSNTIYF; DNA: TGTGCCAGTAAAAGGGGCCCGCCGTCATCAAACACCATATATTTT
V: TRBV10-1; size: NA; J: TRBJ1-5; D: TRBD1; CDR3: CASSESRKGQGFNQPQHF; DNA: TGCGCCAGCAGTGAGTCAAGGAAGGGACAGGGGTTCAATCAGCCCCAGCATTTT
V: TRBV30; size: NA; J: TRBJ2-7; D: NA; CDR3: CAWSPGDEQYF; DNA: TGTGCCTGGAGCCCCGGGGACGAGCAGTACTTC
V: TRBV30; size: NA; J: TRBJ1-2; D: TRBD1; CDR3: CAWSTRTGGYTF; DNA: TGTGCCTGGAGTACGCGGACAGGAGGCTACACCTTC
V: TRBV28; size: NA; J: TRBJ1-2; D: NA; CDR3: CASQTRGRGAYGYTF; DNA: TGTGCCAGCCAAACCCGGGGCCGGGGGGCCTATGGCTACACCTTC
V: TRBV3-1/TRBV3-2; size: NA; J: TRBJ1-1; D: NA; CDR3: CASSPLCAGRMNTEAFF; DNA: TGTGCCAGCAGCCCTCTTTGCGCGGGGAGGATGAACACTGAAGCTTTCTTT
V: TRBV3-1/TRBV3-2; size: NA; J: TRBJ1-2; D: TRBD1; CDR3: CASSLGQGYGYTF; DNA: TGTGCCAGCAGCCTAGGACAGGGCTATGGCTACACCTTC
V: TRBV28; size: NA; J: TRBJ1-1; D: NA; CDR3: CASTPGLPPEAFF; DNA: TGTGCCAGCACTCCGGGACTCCCTCCCGAAGCTTTCTTT
V: TRBV7-9; size: few; J: TRBJ1-2; D: NA; CDR3: CASSSGLRGYTF; DNA: TGTGCCAGCAGCTCTGGACTACGGGGCTACACCTTC
V: TRBV10-3; size: NA; J: TRBJ1-6; D: NA; CDR3: CAISEYRSPLHF; DNA: TGTGCCATCAGTGAGTACCGGTCACCCCTCCACTTT
V: TRBV9; size: few; J: TRBJ2-1; D: NA; CDR3: CASSEGLENEQFF; DNA: TGTGCCAGCAGCGAGGGGCTAGAGAATGAGCAGTTCTTC
V: TRBV7-9; size: NA; J: TRBJ2-7; D: TRBD2; CDR3: CASSPAGSGYEQYF; DNA: TGTGCCAGCAGCCCCGCAGGTAGCGGGTACGAGCAGTACTTC
V: TRBV9; size: NA; J: TRBJ1-4; D: TRBD1; CDR3: CASSLGDSPYEKLFF; DNA: TGTGCCAGCAGCCTCGGGGACAGTCCTTACGAAAAACTGTTTTTT
V: TRBV28; size: NA; J: TRBJ2-7; D: TRBD2; CDR3: CASSPGTSIRDEQYF; DNA: TGTGCCAGCAGTCCCGGGACTAGCATCCGGGACGAGCAGTACTTC
V: TRBV19; size: few; J: TRBJ2-1; D: TRBD2; CDR3: CASSIGLAGPYNEQFF; DNA: TGTGCCAGTAGTATAGGACTAGCGGGGCCTTACAATGAGCAGTTCTTC
V: TRBV4-1; size: NA; J: TRBJ2-1; D: NA; CDR3: CASSHPRQYNEQFF; DNA: TGCGCCAGCAGCCACCCCCGACAGTACAATGAGCAGTTCTTC
V: TRBV10-2; size: NA; J: TRBJ2-3; D: TRBD2; CDR3: CASRPGTSGTDTQYF; DNA: TGCGCCAGCAGACCCGGGACTAGCGGTACAGATACGCAGTATTTT
V: TRBV6-1; size: NA; J: TRBJ1-5; D: NA; CDR3: CASSETVVQPQHF; DNA: TGTGCCAGCAGTGAAACGGTGGTACAGCCCCAGCATTTT
V: TRBV29-1; size: NA; J: TRBJ2-1; D: NA; CDR3: CSVQAILYNEQFF; DNA: TGCAGCGTTCAGGCCATTTTGTACAATGAGCAGTTCTTC
V: TRBV18; size: NA; J: TRBJ2-3; D: TRBD2; CDR3: CASSPQTLAGTTDTQYF; DNA: TGTGCCAGCTCACCACAGACCCTAGCGGGAACCACAGATACGCAGTATTTT
V: TRBV28; size: NA; J: TRBJ1-6; D: NA; CDR3: CASRGHTDGSPLHF; DNA: TGTGCCAGCAGAGGACATACGGACGGTTCACCCCTCCACTTT
V: TRBV9; size: NA; J: TRBJ1-4; D: NA; CDR3: CASSVGSRGQNEKLFF; DNA: TGTGCCAGCAGCGTAGGGTCTAGAGGACAGAATGAAAAACTGTTTTTT